This T cell receptor (beta chain) appears in the sequencing data of a study of tumor-infiltrating lymphocytes in primary liver carcinoma. Study-wide results and limits: Against blood, tumors held a significantly higher top-250-clone fraction (p = 0.039).

About this clonotype: Its antigen is undetermined.

TCR beta cDNA was made from approximately 540 ng total RNA with a constant-region primer. Three-round nested multiplex PCR performed with slightly modified ARM-PCR produced the TCR beta libraries. Amplification in the first two PCR rounds was performed using TRBV1-TRBV30 forward primers and a C-beta reverse primer for 10 cycles each. Each CDR3 protein gets one entry after TCRdb re-called the multiplex PCR reads with MiXCR. Among 180,000 or so distinct CDR3 sequences listed, about 60% were seen once. The CDR3 contains 12 residues. Germline V CDR1 and CDR2: MDHEN, SYDVKM. V dropped 5 bases and J dropped 5 bases, with 6 bases sitting between them. Germline DNA was also extracted, and blood RNA derived from unsorted whole blood.

The receptor was isolated from a man aged 35 to 55 with primary liver carcinoma and hepatitis B virus infection. The chain has TRBV28 and TRBJ1-4; D is ambiguous. Sequencing used peripheral blood. CDR3 amino acids: CASSADNEKLFF. The CDR3 DNA follows: TGTGCCAGCAGTGCAGACAATGAAAAACTGTTTTTT.